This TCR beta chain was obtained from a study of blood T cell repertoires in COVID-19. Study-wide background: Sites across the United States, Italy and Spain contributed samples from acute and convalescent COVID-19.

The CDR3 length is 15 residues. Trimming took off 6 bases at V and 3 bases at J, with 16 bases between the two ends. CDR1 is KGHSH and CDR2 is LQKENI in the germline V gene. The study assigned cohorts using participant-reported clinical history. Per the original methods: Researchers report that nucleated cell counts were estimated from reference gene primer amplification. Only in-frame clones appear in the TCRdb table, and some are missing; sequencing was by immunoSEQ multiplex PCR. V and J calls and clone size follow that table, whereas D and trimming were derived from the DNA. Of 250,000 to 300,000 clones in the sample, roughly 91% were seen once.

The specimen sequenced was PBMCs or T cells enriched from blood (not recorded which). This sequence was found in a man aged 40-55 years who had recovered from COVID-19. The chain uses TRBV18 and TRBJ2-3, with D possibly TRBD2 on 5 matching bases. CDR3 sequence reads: CASSPGSTATDTQYF. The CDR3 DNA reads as TGTGCCAGCTCCCCGGGGAGTACGGCAACAGATACGCAGTATTTT.